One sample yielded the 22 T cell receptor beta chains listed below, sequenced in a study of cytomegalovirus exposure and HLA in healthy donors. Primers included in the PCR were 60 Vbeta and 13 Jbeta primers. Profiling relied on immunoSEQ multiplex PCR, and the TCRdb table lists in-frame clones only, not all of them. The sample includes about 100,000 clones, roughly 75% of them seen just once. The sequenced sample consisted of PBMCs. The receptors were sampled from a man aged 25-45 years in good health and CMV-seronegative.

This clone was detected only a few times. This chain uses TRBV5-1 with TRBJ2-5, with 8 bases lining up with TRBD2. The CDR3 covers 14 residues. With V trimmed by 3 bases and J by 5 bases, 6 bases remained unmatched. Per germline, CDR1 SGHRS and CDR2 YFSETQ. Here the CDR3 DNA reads TGCGCCAGCAGCTCTGCCGGGACTAGGGAGACCCAGTACTTC. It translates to CASSSAGTRETQYF.

The CDR3 nucleotides read TGTGCCAGCAGTGAATTTCAGATGCTTTCACCCCTCCACTTT. This gives the protein CASSEFQMLSPLHF. The chain carries TRBV6-1 and TRBJ1-6; D gene uncertain. This CDR3 region has 14 residues. Trimming took off 2 bases at V and 9 bases at J, with 11 bases between the two ends. CDR1 and CDR2 (germline): MNHNS, SASEGT.

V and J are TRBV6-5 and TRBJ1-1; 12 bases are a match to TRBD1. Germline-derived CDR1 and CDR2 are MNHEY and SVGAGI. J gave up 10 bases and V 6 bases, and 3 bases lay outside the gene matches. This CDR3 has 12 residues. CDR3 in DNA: TGTGCCAGCAGGCAGGGACAGGGGGCAGCTTTCTTT. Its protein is CASRQGQGAAFF.

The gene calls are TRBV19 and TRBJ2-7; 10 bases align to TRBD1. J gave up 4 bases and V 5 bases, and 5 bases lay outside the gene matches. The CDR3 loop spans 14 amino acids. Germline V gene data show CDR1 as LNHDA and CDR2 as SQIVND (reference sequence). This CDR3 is CASSPGTGAYEQYF. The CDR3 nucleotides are TGTGCCAGTAGTCCAGGGACAGGGGCTTACGAGCAGTACTTC. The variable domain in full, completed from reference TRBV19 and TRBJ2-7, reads DGGITQSPKYLFRKEGQNVTLSCEQNLNHDAMYWYRQDPGQGLRLIYYSQIVNDFQKGDIAEGYSVSREKKESFPLTVTSAQKNPTAFYLCASSPGTGAYEQYFGPGTRLTVT.

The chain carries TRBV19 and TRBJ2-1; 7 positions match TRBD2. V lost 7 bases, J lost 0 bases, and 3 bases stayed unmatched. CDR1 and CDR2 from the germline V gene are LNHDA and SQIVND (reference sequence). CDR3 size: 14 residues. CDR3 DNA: TGTGCCAGTACTAGCGGAAGCTCCTACAATGAGCAGTTCTTC. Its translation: CASTSGSSYNEQFF.

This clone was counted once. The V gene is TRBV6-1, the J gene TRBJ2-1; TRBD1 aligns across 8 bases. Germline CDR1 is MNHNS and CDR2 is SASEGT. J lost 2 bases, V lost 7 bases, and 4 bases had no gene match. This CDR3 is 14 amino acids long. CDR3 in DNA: TGTGCCAGCAACCCGACAGGGGCCTACAATGAGCAGTTCTTC. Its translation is CASNPTGAYNEQFF.

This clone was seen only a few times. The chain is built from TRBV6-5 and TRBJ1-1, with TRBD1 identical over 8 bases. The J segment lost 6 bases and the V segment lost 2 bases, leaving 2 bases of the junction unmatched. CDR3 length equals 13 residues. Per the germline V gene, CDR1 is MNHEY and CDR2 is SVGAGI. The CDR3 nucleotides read TGTGCCAGCAGTTACAGGACAGGGTCTGAAGCTTTCTTT. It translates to CASSYRTGSEAFF.

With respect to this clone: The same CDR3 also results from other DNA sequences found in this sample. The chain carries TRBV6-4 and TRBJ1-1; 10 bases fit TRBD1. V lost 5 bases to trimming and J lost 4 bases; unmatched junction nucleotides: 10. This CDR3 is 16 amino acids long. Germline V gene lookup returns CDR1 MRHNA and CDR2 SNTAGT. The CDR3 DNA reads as TGTGCCAGCAGTAGCTCCGGGACAGGGGAGGGCACTGAAGCTTTCTTT. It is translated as CASSSSGTGEGTEAFF.

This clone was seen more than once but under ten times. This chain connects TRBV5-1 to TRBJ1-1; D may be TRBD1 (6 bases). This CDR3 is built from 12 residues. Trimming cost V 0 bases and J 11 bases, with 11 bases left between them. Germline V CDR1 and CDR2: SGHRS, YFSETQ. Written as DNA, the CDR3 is TGCGCCAGCAGCTTGGACAGGGTGGAGGCTTTCTTT. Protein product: CASSLDRVEAFF.

CDR3: CASRGGPLGQPQHF. In DNA, the CDR3 is TGTGCCAGTAGAGGGGGTCCTTTGGGCCAGCCCCAGCATTTT. The gene calls are TRBV19 and TRBJ1-5; weak D call: TRBD1 (6 bases). Germline lookup yields CDR1 LNHDA and CDR2 SQIVND (reference sequence). Trimming removed 6 bases from V and 7 bases from J, with 16 bases in between. The CDR3 has 14 amino acids.

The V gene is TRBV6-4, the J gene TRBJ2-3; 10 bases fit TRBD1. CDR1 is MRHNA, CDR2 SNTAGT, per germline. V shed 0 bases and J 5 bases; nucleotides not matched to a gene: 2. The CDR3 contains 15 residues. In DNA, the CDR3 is TGTGCCAGCAGTGACTCTAGGACAGGGGGAGATACGCAGTATTTT. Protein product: CASSDSRTGGDTQYF.

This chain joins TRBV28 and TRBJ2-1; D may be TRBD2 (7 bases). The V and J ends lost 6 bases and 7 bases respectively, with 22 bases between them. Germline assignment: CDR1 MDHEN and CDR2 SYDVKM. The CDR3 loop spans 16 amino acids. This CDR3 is CASSRSGWGGRNEQFF. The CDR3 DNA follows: TGTGCCAGCAGCCGATCTGGTTGGGGGGGCCGTAATGAGCAGTTCTTC. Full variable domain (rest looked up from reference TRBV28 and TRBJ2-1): DVKVTQSSRYLVKRTGEKVFLECVQDMDHENMFWYRQDPGLGLRLIYFSYDVKMKEKGDIPEGYSVSREKKERFSLILESASTNQTSMYLCASSRSGWGGRNEQFFGPGTRLTVL.

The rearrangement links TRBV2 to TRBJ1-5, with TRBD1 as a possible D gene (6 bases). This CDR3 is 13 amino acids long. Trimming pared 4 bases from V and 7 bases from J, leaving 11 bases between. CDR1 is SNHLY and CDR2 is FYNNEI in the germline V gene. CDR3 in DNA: TGTGCCAGCAGTGCAGGGGTGGGGCAGCCCCAGCATTTT. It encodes CASSAGVGQPQHF.

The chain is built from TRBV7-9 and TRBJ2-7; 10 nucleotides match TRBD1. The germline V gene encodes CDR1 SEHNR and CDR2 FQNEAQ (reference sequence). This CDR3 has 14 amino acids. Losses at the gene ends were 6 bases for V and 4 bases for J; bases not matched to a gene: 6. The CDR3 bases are TGTGCCAGCAGGCGGGACAGGGGTCGTTACGAGCAGTACTTC. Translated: CASRRDRGRYEQYF.

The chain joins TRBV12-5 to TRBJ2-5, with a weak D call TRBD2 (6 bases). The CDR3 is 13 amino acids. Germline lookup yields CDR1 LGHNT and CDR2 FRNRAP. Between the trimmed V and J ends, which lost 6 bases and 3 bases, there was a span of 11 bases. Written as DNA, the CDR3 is TGTGCTAGTGGGCCGGGACTTGAAGAGACCCAGTACTTC. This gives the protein CASGPGLEETQYF.

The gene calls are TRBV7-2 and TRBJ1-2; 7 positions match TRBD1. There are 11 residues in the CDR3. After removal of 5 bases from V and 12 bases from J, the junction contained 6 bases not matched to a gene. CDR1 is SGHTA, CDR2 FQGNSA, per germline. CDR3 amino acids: CASSPTGTHTF. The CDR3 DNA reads TGTGCCAGCAGCCCGACAGGGACACACACCTTC. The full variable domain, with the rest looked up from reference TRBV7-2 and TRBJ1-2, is GAGVSQSPSNKVTEKGKDVELRCDPISGHTALYWYRQSLGQGLEFLIYFQGNSAPDKSGLPSDRFSAERTGGSVSTLTIQRTQQEDSAVYLCASSPTGTHTFGSGTRLTVV.

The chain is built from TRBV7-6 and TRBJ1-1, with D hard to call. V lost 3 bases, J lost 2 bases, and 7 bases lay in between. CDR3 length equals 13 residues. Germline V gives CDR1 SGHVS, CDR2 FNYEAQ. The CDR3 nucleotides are TGTGCCAGCAGCTTTCAGATAAACACTGAAGCTTTCTTT. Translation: CASSFQINTEAFF.

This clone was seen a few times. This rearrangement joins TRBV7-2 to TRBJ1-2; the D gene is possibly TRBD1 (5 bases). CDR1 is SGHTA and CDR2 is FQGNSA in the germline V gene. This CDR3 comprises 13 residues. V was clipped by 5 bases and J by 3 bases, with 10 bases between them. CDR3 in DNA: TGTGCCAGCAGCCTGACAGCCGACTATGGCTACACCTTC. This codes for CASSLTADYGYTF.

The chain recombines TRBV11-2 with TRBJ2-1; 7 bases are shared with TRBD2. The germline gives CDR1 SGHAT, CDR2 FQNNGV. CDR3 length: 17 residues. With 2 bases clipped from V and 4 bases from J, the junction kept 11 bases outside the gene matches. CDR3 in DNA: TGTGCCAGCAGCTTAAACACCTGGGCTAGCGGTTACAATGAGCAGTTCTTC. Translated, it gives CASSLNTWASGYNEQFF.

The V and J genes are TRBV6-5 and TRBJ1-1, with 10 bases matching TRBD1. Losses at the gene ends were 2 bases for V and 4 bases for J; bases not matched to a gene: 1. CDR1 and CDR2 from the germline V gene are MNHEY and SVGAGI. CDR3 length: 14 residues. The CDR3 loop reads CASSYGTGVTEAFF. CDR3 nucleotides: TGTGCCAGCAGTTACGGGACAGGGGTCACTGAAGCTTTCTTT.

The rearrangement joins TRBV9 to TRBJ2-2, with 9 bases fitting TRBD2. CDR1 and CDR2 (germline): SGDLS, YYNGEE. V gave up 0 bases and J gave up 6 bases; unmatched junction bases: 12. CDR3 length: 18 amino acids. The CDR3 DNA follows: TGTGCCAGCAGCGTAGGCGGGACTAGCAGTGGTTTTTCCGGGGAGCTGTTTTTT. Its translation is CASSVGGTSSGFSGELFF.

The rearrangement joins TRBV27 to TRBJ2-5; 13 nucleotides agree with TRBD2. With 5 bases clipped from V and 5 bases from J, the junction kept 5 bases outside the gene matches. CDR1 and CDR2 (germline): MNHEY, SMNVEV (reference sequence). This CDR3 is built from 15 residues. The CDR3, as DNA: TGTGCCAGCAGTCTACTAGCGGGAGGGCCGGAGACCCAGTACTTC. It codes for CASSLLAGGPETQYF.